This T cell receptor (beta chain) was identified in a study of cytomegalovirus exposure and HLA in healthy donors. At the level of the study: Among approximately 400 genotyped donors, approximately 80% fell in the Caucasian-associated ancestry cluster.

The CDR3 sequence is 12 residues long. CDR1 LNHNV and CDR2 YYDKDF come from the germline V gene (reference sequence). V lost 4 bases and J 11 bases, leaving 11 bases between the germline ends. Concerning this clone: What it recognizes is unknown.

Primers: 60 Vbeta forward and 13 Jbeta reverse. Produced via immunoSEQ multiplex PCR; TCRdb's table is partial and in-frame only. This sample has some 98,000 clones, with roughly 76% found just once. Whole-study findings and limits: Diagnosis of cytomegalovirus status made by the classifier reportedly showed high specificity and sensitivity. In a later analysis, TCR beta V- and J-gene trimming showed a link to a missense DCLRE1C variant. TCR beta sequences reportedly predicted most subjects' HLA-A and HLA-B alleles accurately.

Sequenced material: PBMCs. The V and J genes are TRBV15 and TRBJ2-2; D is unresolved. This clonotype originated in a human donor in good health. CDR3 in amino acids: CATSNRVSELFF. The CDR3, as DNA: TGTGCCACCAGCAACCGGGTTTCTGAGCTGTTTTTT.